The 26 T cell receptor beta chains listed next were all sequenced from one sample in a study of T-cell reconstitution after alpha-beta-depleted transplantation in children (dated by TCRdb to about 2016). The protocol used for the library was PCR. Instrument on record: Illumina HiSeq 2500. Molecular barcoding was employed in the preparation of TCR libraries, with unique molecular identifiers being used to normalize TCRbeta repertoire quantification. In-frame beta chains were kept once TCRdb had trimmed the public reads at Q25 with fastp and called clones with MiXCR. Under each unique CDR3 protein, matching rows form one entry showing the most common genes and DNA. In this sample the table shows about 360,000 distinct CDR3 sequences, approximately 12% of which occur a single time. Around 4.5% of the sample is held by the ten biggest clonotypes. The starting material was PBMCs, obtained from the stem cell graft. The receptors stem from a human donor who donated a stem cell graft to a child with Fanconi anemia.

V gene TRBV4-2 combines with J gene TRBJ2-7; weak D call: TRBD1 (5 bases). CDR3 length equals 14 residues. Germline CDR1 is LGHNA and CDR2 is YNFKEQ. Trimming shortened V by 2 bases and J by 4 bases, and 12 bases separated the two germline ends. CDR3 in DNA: TGTGCCAGCAGCCAACGGACACCGGATTACGAGCAGTACTTC. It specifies CASSQRTPDYEQYF.

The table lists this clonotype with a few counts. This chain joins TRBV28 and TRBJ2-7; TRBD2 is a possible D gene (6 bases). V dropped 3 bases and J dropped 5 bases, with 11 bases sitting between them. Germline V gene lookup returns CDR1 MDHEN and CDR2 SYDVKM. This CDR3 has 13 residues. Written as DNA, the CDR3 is TGTGCCAGCAGTTTGGGGAGGAGGGACGAGCAGTACGTC. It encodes CASSLGRRDEQYV.

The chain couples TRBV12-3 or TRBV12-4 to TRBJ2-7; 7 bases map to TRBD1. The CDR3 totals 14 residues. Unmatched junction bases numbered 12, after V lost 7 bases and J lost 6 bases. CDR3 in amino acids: CASTMTGPAGEQYF. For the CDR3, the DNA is TGTGCCAGCACCATGACAGGGCCGGCCGGCGAGCAGTACTTC.

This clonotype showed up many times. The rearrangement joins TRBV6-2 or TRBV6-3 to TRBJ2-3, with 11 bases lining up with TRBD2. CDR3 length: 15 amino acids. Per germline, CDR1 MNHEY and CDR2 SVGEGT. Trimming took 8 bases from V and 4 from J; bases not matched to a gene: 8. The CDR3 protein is CASGDTSGGADTQYF. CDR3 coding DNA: TGTGCCAGCGGTGATACTAGCGGGGGAGCAGATACGCAGTATTTT.

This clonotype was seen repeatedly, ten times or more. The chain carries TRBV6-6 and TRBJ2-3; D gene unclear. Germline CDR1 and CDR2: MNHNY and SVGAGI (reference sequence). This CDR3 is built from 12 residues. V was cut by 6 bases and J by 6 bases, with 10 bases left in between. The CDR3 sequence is CASRESTDTQYF. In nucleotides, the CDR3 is TGTGCCAGCAGAGAGTCTACGGATACGCAGTATTTT.

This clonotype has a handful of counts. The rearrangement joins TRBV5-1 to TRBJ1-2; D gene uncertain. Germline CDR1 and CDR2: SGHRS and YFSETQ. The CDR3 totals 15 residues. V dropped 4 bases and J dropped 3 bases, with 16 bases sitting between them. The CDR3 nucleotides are TGCGCCAGCAGCCCCACTGGTAACATTGACTATGGCTACACCTTC. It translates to CASSPTGNIDYGYTF.

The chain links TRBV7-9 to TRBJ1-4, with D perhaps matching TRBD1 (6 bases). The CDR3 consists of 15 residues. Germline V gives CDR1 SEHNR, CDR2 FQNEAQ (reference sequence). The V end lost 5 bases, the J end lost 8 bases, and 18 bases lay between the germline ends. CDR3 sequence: CASSPTGGGGEKLFF. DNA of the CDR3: TGTGCCAGCAGCCCCACCGGAGGGGGAGGAGAAAAACTGTTTTTT.

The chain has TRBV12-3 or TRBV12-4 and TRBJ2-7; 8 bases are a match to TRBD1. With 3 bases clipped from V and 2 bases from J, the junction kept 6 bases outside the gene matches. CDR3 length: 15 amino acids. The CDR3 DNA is TGTGCCAGCAGTTTGAGACAGGGGACCACCTACGAGCAGTACGTC. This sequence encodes CASSLRQGTTYEQYV.

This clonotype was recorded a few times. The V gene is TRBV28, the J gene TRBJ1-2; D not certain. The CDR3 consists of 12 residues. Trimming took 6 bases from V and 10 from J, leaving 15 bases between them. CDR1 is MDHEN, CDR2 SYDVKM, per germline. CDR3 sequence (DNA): TGTGCCAGCAGGAGGGCCTTGAATGTCTACACCTTC. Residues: CASRRALNVYTF.

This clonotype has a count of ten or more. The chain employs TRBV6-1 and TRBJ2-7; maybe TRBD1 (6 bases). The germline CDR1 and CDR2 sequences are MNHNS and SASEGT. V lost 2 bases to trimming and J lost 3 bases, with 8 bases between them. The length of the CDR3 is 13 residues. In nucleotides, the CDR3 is TGTGCCAGCAGTGAACACAGGGACTACGAGCAGTACTTC. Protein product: CASSEHRDYEQYF.

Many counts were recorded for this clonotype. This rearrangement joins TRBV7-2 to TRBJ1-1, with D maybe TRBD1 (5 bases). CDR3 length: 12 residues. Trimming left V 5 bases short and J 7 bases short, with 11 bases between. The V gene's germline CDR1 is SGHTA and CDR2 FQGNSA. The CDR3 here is CASSPGTFEAFF. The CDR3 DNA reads TGTGCCAGCAGCCCAGGGACGTTTGAAGCTTTCTTT.

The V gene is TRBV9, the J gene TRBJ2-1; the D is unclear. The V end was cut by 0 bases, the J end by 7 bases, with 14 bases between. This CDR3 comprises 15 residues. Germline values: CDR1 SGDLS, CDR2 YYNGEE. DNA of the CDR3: TGTGCCAGCAGCGTAGCCTGGACCCCTCGAAATGAGCAGTTCTTC. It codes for CASSVAWTPRNEQFF.

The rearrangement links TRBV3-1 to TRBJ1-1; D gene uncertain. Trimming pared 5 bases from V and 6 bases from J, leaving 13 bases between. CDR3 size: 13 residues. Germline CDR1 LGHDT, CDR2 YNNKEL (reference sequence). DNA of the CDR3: TGTGCCAGCAGCAGCGGAGGATGGGCTGAAGCTTTCTTT. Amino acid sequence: CASSSGGWAEAFF.

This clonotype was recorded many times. This CDR3 reads CASSPGQRGGVYNEQFF. The CDR3 nucleotides are TGTGCCAGCAGCCCTGGACAGCGGGGGGGCGTCTACAATGAGCAGTTCTTC. This sequence joins TRBV12-3 or TRBV12-4 and TRBJ2-1, with 10 bases that match TRBD2. The CDR3 runs to 17 residues. The V and J ends lost 6 bases and 3 bases, in that order; junction bases with no gene match: 11.

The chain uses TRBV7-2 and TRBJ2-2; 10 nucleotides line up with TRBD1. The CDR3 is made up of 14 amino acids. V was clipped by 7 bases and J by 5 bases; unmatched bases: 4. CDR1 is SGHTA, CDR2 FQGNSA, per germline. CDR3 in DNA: TGTGCCAGCAACCCGGACAGGGGGACCGGGGAGCTGTTTTTT. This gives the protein CASNPDRGTGELFF.

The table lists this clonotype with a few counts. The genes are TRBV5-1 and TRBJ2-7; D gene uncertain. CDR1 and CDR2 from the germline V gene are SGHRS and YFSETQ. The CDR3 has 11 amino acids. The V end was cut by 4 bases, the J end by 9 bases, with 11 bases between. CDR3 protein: CASSPRLGQYV. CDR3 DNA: TGCGCCAGCAGCCCCAGACTGGGGCAGTACGTC.

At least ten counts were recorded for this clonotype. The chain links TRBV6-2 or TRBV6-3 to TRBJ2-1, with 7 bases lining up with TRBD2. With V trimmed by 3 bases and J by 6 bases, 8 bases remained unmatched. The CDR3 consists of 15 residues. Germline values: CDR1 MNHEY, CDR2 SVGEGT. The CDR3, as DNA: TGTGCCAGCAGTTATAGCGGGCCCGGGGCCAATGAGCAGTTCTTC. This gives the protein CASSYSGPGANEQFF.

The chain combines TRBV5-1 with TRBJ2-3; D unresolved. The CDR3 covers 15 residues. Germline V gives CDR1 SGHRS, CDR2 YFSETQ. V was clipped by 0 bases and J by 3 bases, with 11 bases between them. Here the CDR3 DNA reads TGCGCCAGCAGCTTGGTTATTGGGGATACAGATACGCAGTATTTT. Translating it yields CASSLVIGDTDTQYF.

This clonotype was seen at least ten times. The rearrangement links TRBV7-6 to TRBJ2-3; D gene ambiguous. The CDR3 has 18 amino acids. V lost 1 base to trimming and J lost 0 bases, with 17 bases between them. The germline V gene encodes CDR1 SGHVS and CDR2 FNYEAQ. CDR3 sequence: CASSLVARSPVSTDTQYF. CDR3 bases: TGTGCCAGCAGCTTAGTTGCGCGAAGCCCGGTTAGCACAGATACGCAGTATTTT.

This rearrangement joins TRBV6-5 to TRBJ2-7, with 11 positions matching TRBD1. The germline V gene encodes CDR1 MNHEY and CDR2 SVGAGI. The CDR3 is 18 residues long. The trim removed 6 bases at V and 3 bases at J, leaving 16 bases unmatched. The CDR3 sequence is CASSSASGTGGSSYEQYF. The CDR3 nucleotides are TGTGCCAGCAGCTCCGCTTCCGGGACAGGGGGGAGTAGCTACGAGCAGTACTTC.

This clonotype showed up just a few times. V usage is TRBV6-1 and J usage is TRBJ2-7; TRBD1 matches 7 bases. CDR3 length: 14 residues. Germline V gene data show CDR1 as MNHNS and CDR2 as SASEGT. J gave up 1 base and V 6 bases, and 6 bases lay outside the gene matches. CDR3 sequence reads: CASRDRDSSYEQYF. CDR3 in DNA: TGTGCCAGCAGGGATCGGGACAGTTCCTACGAGCAGTACTTC.

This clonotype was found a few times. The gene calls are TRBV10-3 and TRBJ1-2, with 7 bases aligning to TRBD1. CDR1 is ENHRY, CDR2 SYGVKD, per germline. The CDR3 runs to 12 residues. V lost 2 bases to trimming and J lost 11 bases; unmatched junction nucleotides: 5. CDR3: CAISEEGARYTF. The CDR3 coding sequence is TGTGCCATCAGTGAGGAGGGGGCGCGTTACACCTTC.

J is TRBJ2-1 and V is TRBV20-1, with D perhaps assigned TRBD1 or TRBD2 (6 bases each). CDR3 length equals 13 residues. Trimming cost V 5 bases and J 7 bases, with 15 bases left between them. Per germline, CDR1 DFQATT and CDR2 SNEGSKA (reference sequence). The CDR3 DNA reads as TGCAGTGCTCGGTGGGGGGCATTGAATGAGCAGTTCTTC. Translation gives CSARWGALNEQFF.

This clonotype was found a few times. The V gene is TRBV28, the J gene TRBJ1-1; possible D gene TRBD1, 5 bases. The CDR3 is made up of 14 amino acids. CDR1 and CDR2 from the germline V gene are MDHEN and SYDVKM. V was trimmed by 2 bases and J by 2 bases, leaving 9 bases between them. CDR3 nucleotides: TGTGCCAGCAGTTTACGACAGCCAAACACTGAAGCTTTCTTT. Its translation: CASSLRQPNTEAFF.

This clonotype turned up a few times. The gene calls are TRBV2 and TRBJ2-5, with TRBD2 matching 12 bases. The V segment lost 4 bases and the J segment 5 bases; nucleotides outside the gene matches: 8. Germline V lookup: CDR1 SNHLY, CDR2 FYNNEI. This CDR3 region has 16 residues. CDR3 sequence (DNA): TGTGCCAGCAGTGTAGCTAGCGGGGGGGCCTGGGAGACCCAGTACTTC. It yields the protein CASSVASGGAWETQYF.

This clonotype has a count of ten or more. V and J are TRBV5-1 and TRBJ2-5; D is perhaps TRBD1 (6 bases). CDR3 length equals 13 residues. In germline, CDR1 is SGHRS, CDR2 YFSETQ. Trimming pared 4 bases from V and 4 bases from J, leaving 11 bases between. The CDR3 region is CASSESGVETQYF. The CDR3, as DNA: TGCGCCAGCAGCGAATCAGGGGTAGAGACCCAGTACTTC.